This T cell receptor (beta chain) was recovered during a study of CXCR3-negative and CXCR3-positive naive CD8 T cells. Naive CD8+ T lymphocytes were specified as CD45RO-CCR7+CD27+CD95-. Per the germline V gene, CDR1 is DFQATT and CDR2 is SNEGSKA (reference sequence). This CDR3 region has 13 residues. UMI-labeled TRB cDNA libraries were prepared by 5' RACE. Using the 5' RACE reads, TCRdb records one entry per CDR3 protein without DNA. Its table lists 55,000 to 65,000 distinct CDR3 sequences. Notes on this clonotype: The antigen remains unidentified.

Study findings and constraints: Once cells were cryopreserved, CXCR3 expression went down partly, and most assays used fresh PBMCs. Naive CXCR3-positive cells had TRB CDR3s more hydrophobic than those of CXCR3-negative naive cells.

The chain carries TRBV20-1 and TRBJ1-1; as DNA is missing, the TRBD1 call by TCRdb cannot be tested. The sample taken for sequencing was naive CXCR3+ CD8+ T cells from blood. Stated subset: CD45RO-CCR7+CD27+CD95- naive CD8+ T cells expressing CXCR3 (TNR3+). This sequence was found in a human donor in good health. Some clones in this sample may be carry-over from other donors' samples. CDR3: CSATRTENTEAFF.